The 30 T cell receptor beta chains reported below all come from one sample, sequenced in a study of TIL therapy for anti-PD-1-resistant metastatic lung cancer. The immunoSEQ assay was v3. Only in-frame clones appear in the TCRdb table, and some are missing; sequencing was by immunoSEQ multiplex PCR. The sample has about 52,000 clones; 70% to 80% are singletons. The time point here: pre-treatment sample, taken before nivolumab and TIL therapy. The source material was blood, sampled at baseline. The receptors were gathered from a woman aged 30 to 85 with non-small cell lung cancer.

This chain uses TRBV5-8 with TRBJ1-2, with a weak D call TRBD1 (6 bases). Trimming stripped 5 bases from V and 1 base from J, with 12 bases between. Germline-derived CDR1 and CDR2 are SGHTS and YDEGEE. The CDR3 is made up of 14 amino acids. The CDR3 region is CASSGTTSNYGYTF. The CDR3 DNA reads as TGTGCCAGCAGTGGGACAACGAGTAACTATGGCTACACCTTC. The whole variable domain, remainder taken from reference TRBV5-8 and TRBJ1-2, is EAGVTQSPTHLIKTRGQQATLRCSPISGHTSVYWYQQALGLGLQFLLWYDEGEERNRGNFPPRFSGRQFPNYSSELNVNALELEDSALYLCASSGTTSNYGYTFGSGTRLTVV.

The chain couples TRBV2 to TRBJ2-5; 9 bases map to TRBD2. The CDR3 length is 14 residues. Germline CDR1 reads SNHLY; CDR2 reads FYNNEI. The ends lost 6 bases at V and 6 bases at J; junction bases unmatched: 8. CDR3 region: CASSAGTSWKTQYF. DNA of the CDR3: TGTGCCAGCAGCGCCGGGACTAGCTGGAAGACCCAGTACTTC.

The V call is TRBV11-2, the J call TRBJ2-2; 10 bases are a match to TRBD1. Trimming cost V 5 bases and J 5 bases; bases outside gene matches: 14. The CDR3 has 18 amino acids. Germline values: CDR1 SGHAT, CDR2 FQNNGV. The CDR3 coding sequence is TGTGCCAGCAGCGAAAGGACAGGGGGGGATTTTTGGACCGGGGAGCTGTTTTTT. Protein product: CASSERTGGDFWTGELFF.

This chain uses TRBV6-1 with TRBJ1-1; D remains ambiguous. This CDR3 comprises 12 residues. The V end was cut by 10 bases, the J end by 4 bases, with 13 bases between. CDR1 is MNHNS and CDR2 is SASEGT in the germline V gene. DNA of the CDR3: TGTGCCACCCATGGGCCGGGCACTGAAGCTTTCTTT. It is translated as CATHGPGTEAFF.

The chain couples TRBV7-6 to TRBJ2-4; D remains unclear. The CDR3 is 13 residues long. Looked up from germline, CDR1 is SGHVS and CDR2 is FNYEAQ. The V gene lost 4 bases and the J gene lost 8 bases, with 12 bases spanning the gap. The CDR3 region is CASSWGSGDIQYF. The DNA for the CDR3 is TGTGCCAGCAGCTGGGGATCTGGGGACATTCAGTACTTC. Filled out from reference TRBV7-6 and TRBJ2-4, the complete variable domain reads GAGVSQSPRYKVTKRGQDVALRCDPISGHVSLYWYRQALGQGPEFLTYFNYEAQQDKSGLPNDRFSAERPEGSISTLTIQRTEQRDSAMYRCASSWGSGDIQYFGAGTRLSVL.

The chain couples TRBV6-5 to TRBJ2-7; TRBD1 matches at 7 bases. The CDR3 contains 12 residues. CDR1 is MNHEY, CDR2 SVGAGI, per germline. The ends lost 5 bases at V and 6 bases at J; junction bases unmatched: 4. The CDR3 sequence: CASSHRGGEQYF. CDR3 nucleotides: TGTGCCAGCAGTCACAGGGGTGGCGAGCAGTACTTC.

The chain combines TRBV7-2 with TRBJ2-7; no reliable D call. Germline CDR1 reads SGHTA; CDR2 reads FQGNSA. This CDR3 has 16 amino acids. V was pared by 8 bases and J by 2 bases, with 22 bases between. The CDR3 loop reads CASPPDPPHPTYEQYF. The CDR3 DNA reads TGTGCCAGCCCACCTGACCCCCCACATCCTACCTACGAGCAGTACTTC. The variable domain in full, with the rest retrieved from reference TRBV7-2 and TRBJ2-7, is GAGVSQSPSNKVTEKGKDVELRCDPISGHTALYWYRQSLGQGLEFLIYFQGNSAPDKSGLPSDRFSAERTGGSVSTLTIQRTQQEDSAVYLCASPPDPPHPTYEQYFGPGTRLTVT.

The table lists this clone with a few counts. This sequence joins TRBV7-9 and TRBJ2-7; 10 bases fit TRBD1. CDR1 SEHNR and CDR2 FQNEAQ come from the germline V gene (reference sequence). With V trimmed by 4 bases and J by 4 bases, 4 bases remained unmatched. There are 14 residues in the CDR3. For the CDR3, the DNA is TGTGCCAGCAGCTCCTGGGACAGGGGTTACGAGCAGTACTTC. It specifies CASSSWDRGYEQYF. Supplemented by reference TRBV7-9 and TRBJ2-7, the full variable domain reads DTGVSQNPRHKITKRGQNVTFRCDPISEHNRLYWYRQTLGQGPEFLTYFQNEAQLEKSRLLSDRFSAERPKGSFSTLEIQRTEQGDSAMYLCASSSWDRGYEQYFGPGTRLTVT.

This chain connects TRBV19 to TRBJ2-5; TRBD1 matches at 7 bases. Germline CDR1 reads LNHDA; CDR2 reads SQIVND (reference sequence). The CDR3 totals 15 residues. The V segment lost 6 bases and the J segment 2 bases; nucleotides outside the gene matches: 9. The chain's CDR3 is CASSDQTGLQETQYF. CDR3 DNA sequence: TGTGCCAGTAGCGACCAGACAGGGTTGCAAGAGACCCAGTACTTC.

With regard to this clone: The junction differs from germline at one of its ends, possibly a read error. The CDR3 region is CASSLDPGRVLF. DNA for the CDR3: TGTGCCAGCAGCTTGGATCCGGGCAGGGTTCTCTTC. This sequence joins TRBV5-6 and TRBJ1-2, with D perhaps TRBD1 (5 bases). This CDR3 has 12 amino acids. CDR1 is SGHDT, CDR2 YYEEEE, per germline.

CDR3 sequence: CASSFPGRGVNTEAFF. DNA of the CDR3: TGTGCCAGCAGCTTCCCGGGCAGGGGGGTGAACACTGAAGCTTTCTTT. The genes are TRBV11-2 and TRBJ1-1; 7 bases match TRBD1. This CDR3 comprises 16 residues. V lost 3 bases to trimming and J lost 0 bases; unmatched junction nucleotides: 7. Germline CDR1 reads SGHAT; CDR2 reads FQNNGV.

The rearrangement links TRBV9 to TRBJ2-3; D is undetermined. The CDR3 covers 14 residues. Between the trimmed V and J ends, which lost 1 base and 3 bases, there was a span of 9 bases. The germline CDR1 and CDR2 sequences are SGDLS and YYNGEE. The CDR3 reads CASSVIAETDTQYF. The CDR3 DNA sequence: TGTGCCAGCAGCGTAATAGCAGAAACAGATACGCAGTATTTT.

This chain joins TRBV5-4 and TRBJ2-2; D perhaps matches TRBD2 (6 bases). V gave up 5 bases and J gave up 5 bases, with 16 bases separating them. Germline CDR1 is SGHNT and CDR2 is YYREEE (reference sequence). This CDR3 region has 15 residues. The CDR3 nucleotides are TGTGCCAGCAGTTTCGGATACGCGGGGACCGGGGAGCTGTTTTTT. Translating it yields CASSFGYAGTGELFF.

CDR3 loop: CASSQITDTQYF. The DNA for the CDR3 is TGCGCCAGCAGCCAAATTACAGATACGCAGTATTTT. This chain uses TRBV4-1 with TRBJ2-3; no clear D. This CDR3 has 12 residues. The germline CDR1 and CDR2 sequences are MGHRA and YSYEKL. V lost 2 bases and J lost 3, with 3 bases in between.

This clone was seen a handful of times. This rearrangement joins TRBV18 to TRBJ2-7, with no clear D. Germline assignment: CDR1 KGHSH and CDR2 LQKENI. V shed 6 bases and J shed 6 bases, with 12 bases lying between them. There are 12 residues in the CDR3. The CDR3 reads CASSVSWGEQYF. Here the CDR3 DNA reads TGTGCCAGCTCGGTCAGTTGGGGCGAGCAGTACTTC.

This clone has just a few counts. This chain joins TRBV2 and TRBJ2-5, with D maybe TRBD2 (5 bases). CDR1 and CDR2 from the germline V gene are SNHLY and FYNNEI. V gave up 4 bases and J gave up 4 bases, with 7 bases separating them. The CDR3 loop spans 12 amino acids. For the CDR3, the DNA is TGTGCCAGCAGTGGACGGGGAGAGACCCAGTACTTC. Its translation: CASSGRGETQYF. Filled out from reference TRBV2 and TRBJ2-5, the complete variable domain reads EPEVTQTPSHQVTQMGQEVILRCVPISNHLYFYWYRQILGQKVEFLVSFYNNEISEKSEIFDDQFSVERPDGSNFTLKIRSTKLEDSAMYFCASSGRGETQYFGPGTRLLVL.

Here the CDR3 reads CASSQEGQGSYYEQYF. The CDR3, as DNA: TGTGCCAGCAGCCAAGAGGGCCAGGGTTCATACTACGAGCAGTACTTC. J is TRBJ2-7 and V is TRBV4-2; tentative D call: TRBD1 (5 bases). CDR1 is LGHNA and CDR2 is YNFKEQ in the germline V gene. CDR3 length: 16 residues. V was cut by 0 bases and J by 3 bases, with 15 bases left in between.

The chain employs TRBV4-2 and TRBJ1-2; the D is unclear. CDR1 and CDR2 (germline): LGHNA, YNFKEQ. V gave up 4 bases and J gave up 4 bases, with 16 bases separating them. The CDR3 consists of 15 residues. The CDR3 nucleotides read TGTGCCAGCAGCCTGCCGATGGCCTCGCTCTATGGCTACACCTTC. This encodes CASSLPMASLYGYTF.

The chain combines TRBV14 with TRBJ2-5; the match to TRBD2 covers 11 bases. V lost 4 bases to trimming and J lost 4 bases; unmatched junction nucleotides: 11. The CDR3 is made up of 17 amino acids. Germline-derived CDR1 and CDR2 are SGHDN and FVKESK. The CDR3 spells CASSRVKPGLAVETQYF. As DNA, the CDR3 is TGTGCCAGCAGCCGAGTTAAGCCGGGACTAGCGGTAGAGACCCAGTACTTC. The full variable domain, its missing parts supplied by reference TRBV14 and TRBJ2-5, is EAGVTQFPSHSVIEKGQTVTLRCDPISGHDNLYWYRRVMGKEIKFLLHFVKESKQDESGMPNNRFLAERTGGTYSTLKVQPAELEDSGVYFCASSRVKPGLAVETQYFGPGTRLLVL.

This chain connects TRBV19 to TRBJ1-5; D gene ambiguous. CDR1 LNHDA and CDR2 SQIVND come from the germline V gene (reference sequence). This CDR3 region has 13 residues. Trimming took off 4 bases at V and 7 bases at J, with 11 bases between the two ends. CDR3 residues: CASSKGFEQPQHF. The CDR3 nucleotides read TGTGCCAGTAGTAAAGGGTTCGAACAGCCCCAGCATTTT. Full variable domain (remainder filled in from reference TRBV19 and TRBJ1-5): DGGITQSPKYLFRKEGQNVTLSCEQNLNHDAMYWYRQDPGQGLRLIYYSQIVNDFQKGDIAEGYSVSREKKESFPLTVTSAQKNPTAFYLCASSKGFEQPQHFGDGTRLSIL.

In regard to this clone: The same CDR3 also results from other DNA sequences found in this sample. J is TRBJ2-3 and V is TRBV9; weak D call: TRBD2 (7 bases). The germline CDR1 and CDR2 sequences are SGDLS and YYNGEE. This CDR3 region has 19 residues. Between the trimmed V and J ends, which lost 2 bases and 1 base, there was a span of 23 bases. In DNA, the CDR3 is TGTGCCAGCAGCGTCGGGGGGAGGCGGGGGCCGCAGGGCACAGATACGCAGTATTTT. This translates into CASSVGGRRGPQGTDTQYF. The full variable domain, rest sourced from reference TRBV9 and TRBJ2-3, is DSGVTQTPKHLITATGQRVTLRCSPRSGDLSVYWYQQSLDQGLQFLIQYYNGEERAKGNILERFSAQQFPDLHSELNLSSLELGDSALYFCASSVGGRRGPQGTDTQYFGPGTRLTVL.

CDR3 coding DNA: TGTGCCAGCAGCTATAGGGTCCTGGGAGAGACCCAGTACTTC. This codes for CASSYRVLGETQYF. V is TRBV11-2 and J is TRBJ2-5; D is unresolved. The CDR3 covers 14 residues. Germline lookup yields CDR1 SGHAT and CDR2 FQNNGV. V lost 4 bases, J lost 4 bases, and 13 bases lay in between.

This chain connects TRBV7-8 to TRBJ2-1, with 13 bases fitting TRBD2. Germline V CDR1 and CDR2: SGHVS, FQNEAQ. The CDR3 spans 17 residues. The junction had 12 bases not matched to a gene; V was cut back by 4 bases and J by 9 bases. CDR3 nucleotides: TGTGCCAGCAGCTCCCGCCATACTAGCGGGAGGGCCGGTGAGCAGTTCTTC. It yields the protein CASSSRHTSGRAGEQFF.

The chain combines TRBV5-6 with TRBJ1-2; possibly TRBD1 for D (6 bases). Germline V gene sequence: CDR1 SGHDT, CDR2 YYEEEE. Trimming took 1 base from V and 7 from J, leaving 17 bases between them. This CDR3 has 15 amino acids. The CDR3: CASSLRTTGGPGYTF. The DNA of the CDR3 is TGTGCCAGCAGCTTGAGAACCACGGGGGGCCCTGGCTACACCTTC.

The chain couples TRBV4-1 to TRBJ1-2, with 7 nucleotides matching TRBD1. The CDR3 is 16 amino acids. Germline assignment: CDR1 MGHRA and CDR2 YSYEKL. Germline trimming cut 3 bases from V and 3 bases from J; bases unmatched to any gene: 10. This CDR3 reads CASSQGQLPRDYGYTF. CDR3 coding DNA: TGCGCCAGCAGCCAGGGACAGTTACCTAGGGACTATGGCTACACCTTC.

This clone was found a few times. The rearrangement links TRBV4-1 to TRBJ1-2; a possible D gene is TRBD1 (6 bases). V was pared by 1 base and J by 2 bases, with 11 bases between. The V gene's germline CDR1 is MGHRA and CDR2 YSYEKL. This CDR3 has 15 residues. Here the CDR3 DNA reads TGCGCCAGCAGCCAAGCCTCGGGGGCCAACTATGGCTACACCTTC. Encoded protein: CASSQASGANYGYTF.

Only a few counts were recorded for this clone. The genes are TRBV2 and TRBJ2-7; 9 positions agree with TRBD2. The CDR3 consists of 14 residues. Germline CDR1 and CDR2: SNHLY and FYNNEI. The trim removed 5 bases at V and 2 bases at J, leaving 4 bases unmatched. CDR3 sequence reads: CASSPGLAAYEQYF. CDR3 nucleotides: TGTGCCAGCAGTCCGGGACTAGCTGCCTACGAGCAGTACTTC.

This rearrangement joins TRBV4-1 to TRBJ2-3; D unresolved. The CDR3 has 14 residues. Germline V lookup: CDR1 MGHRA, CDR2 YSYEKL. Trimming shortened V by 1 base and J by 2 bases, and 7 bases separated the two germline ends. CDR3 DNA sequence: TGCGCCAGCAGCCAAGTCCTCATCACAGATACGCAGTATTTT. This gives the protein CASSQVLITDTQYF.

The chain combines TRBV12-5 with TRBJ2-7; D is possibly TRBD1 or TRBD2 (5 bases each). V was shortened by 8 bases and J by 6 bases, with 14 bases between the two germline ends. This CDR3 has 12 amino acids. Germline CDR1 reads LGHNT; CDR2 reads FRNRAP. This CDR3 is CASRGVAGEQYF. CDR3 nucleotides: TGTGCTAGTCGAGGGGTCGCGGGCGAGCAGTACTTC.

The chain is built from TRBV5-1 and TRBJ2-2; a possible D gene is TRBD2 (7 bases). Germline CDR1 SGHRS, CDR2 YFSETQ. The CDR3 has 15 residues. V shed 5 bases and J shed 0 bases, with 11 bases lying between them. DNA of the CDR3: TGCGCCAGCAGTAAGGGGGGGTCGAACACCGGGGAGCTGTTTTTT. Translating it yields CASSKGGSNTGELFF.